This T cell receptor beta chain was identified in a study of cytomegalovirus exposure and HLA in healthy donors. This CDR3 contains 19 residues. The J segment lost 6 bases and the V segment lost 2 bases, leaving 18 bases of the junction unmatched. The germline CDR1 and CDR2 sequences are SGHTA and FQGNSA. 60 Vbeta and 13 Jbeta primers were used in PCR. Using immunoSEQ multiplex PCR, the repertoire was profiled, and TCRdb retains in-frame clones only, with some absent. The data contain some 130,000 clones, approximately 82% of them singletons. Findings and caveats of the study: The likely origin of a cluster of highly shared sequence variants was a sequencing artifact.

On this clone: What it binds is not known.

The sequenced material came from PBMCs. The chain links TRBV7-2 to TRBJ2-2; 7 nucleotides agree with TRBD2. The clonotype was recovered from a man in his forties in good health and CMV-seronegative. CDR3 loop: CASSLIWGGGGAPPGELFF. The CDR3 DNA is TGTGCCAGCAGCTTAATCTGGGGGGGAGGAGGGGCCCCCCCCGGGGAGCTGTTTTTT.